Below are 19 T cell receptor beta chains sequenced from a single sample in a study of radiation and T cells in renal cell carcinoma. Time point indicated: blood 4 weeks post-SBRT, at nephrectomy. Specified treatment: 15 Gy SBRT to primary tumor, nephrectomy 4 weeks later. Produced via immunoSEQ multiplex PCR; TCRdb's table is partial and in-frame only. This table has approximately 150,000 clones, 70% to 90% appearing once. The sample was blood, taken from a patient whose treatment included radiotherapy and nephrectomy. Every receptor here comes from a woman aged 45 to 65 with renal cell carcinoma.

J is TRBJ2-7 and V is TRBV11-2, with a possible D match to TRBD1 (6 bases). Looked up from germline, CDR1 is SGHAT and CDR2 is FQNNGV. CDR3 size: 13 residues. Trimming removed 1 base at V and 10 bases at J, with 14 bases between. CDR3 protein: CASSLAGTPLQYF. CDR3 DNA sequence: TGTGCCAGCAGCTTAGCCGGGACACCTCTTCAGTACTTC.

The sample holds one count of this clone. The rearrangement uses TRBV6-5 and TRBJ1-2; D is possibly TRBD1 (5 bases). Germline V gene data show CDR1 as MNHEY and CDR2 as SVGAGI. The CDR3 length is 12 residues. V lost 6 bases, J lost 5 bases, and 10 bases lay in between. This CDR3 reads CASSDSTYGYTF. In DNA, the CDR3 is TGTGCCAGCAGCGACAGCACGTATGGCTACACCTTC.

The V gene is TRBV9, the J gene TRBJ2-3, with 8 bases fitting TRBD2. This CDR3 region has 15 residues. Germline CDR1 reads SGDLS; CDR2 reads YYNGEE. J lost 5 bases, V lost 3 bases, and 8 bases had no gene match. The CDR3 DNA reads as TGTGCCAGCAGCGGATTAGCGGGATTGGGAGATACGCAGTATTTT. As protein: CASSGLAGLGDTQYF.

In the case of this clone: Its ends do not fully match the called genes, so a read error is possible. The chain joins TRBV19 to TRBJ1-6, with 7 bases matching TRBD1. The CDR3 is 16 amino acids. Per germline, CDR1 LNHDA and CDR2 SQIVND (reference sequence). The CDR3 protein is CASRVSGGSYNSPPHF. CDR3 nucleotide sequence: TGTGCCAGTAGGGTTTCAGGGGGGAGCTATAATTCACCCCCCCACTTT.

V gene TRBV11-3 combines with J gene TRBJ2-1, with D hard to call. The V end was cut by 3 bases, the J end by 10 bases, with 10 bases between. CDR1 SGHNT and CDR2 YENEEA come from the germline V gene. The CDR3 consists of 12 residues. The CDR3 reads CASSLHPTEQFF. The CDR3 DNA is TGTGCCAGCAGCTTGCACCCCACGGAGCAGTTCTTC.

V usage is TRBV27 and J usage is TRBJ1-2; D call uncertain. The germline V and J ends were trimmed by 0 bases and 0 bases, with 8 bases remaining between them. CDR1 MNHEY and CDR2 SMNVEV come from the germline V gene (reference sequence). This CDR3 comprises 15 residues. CDR3 sequence: CASSLSRTANYGYTF. The CDR3 DNA is TGTGCCAGCAGTTTATCGCGGACCGCTAACTATGGCTACACCTTC.

This clone was seen a few times. This chain uses TRBV11-2 with TRBJ1-4; possibly TRBD1 for D (5 bases). The V gene lost 4 bases and the J gene lost 13 bases, with 13 bases spanning the gap. The CDR3 consists of 12 residues. The germline V gene has CDR1 SGHAT and CDR2 FQNNGV. This CDR3 is CASSWSDRRLFF. The CDR3 nucleotides read TGTGCCAGCAGCTGGAGCGACAGAAGACTGTTTTTT.

The genes are TRBV7-9 and TRBJ2-7; the D gene could be TRBD1 or TRBD2 (5 bases each). V was cut by 5 bases and J by 0 bases, with 14 bases left in between. The germline CDR1 and CDR2 sequences are SEHNR and FQNEAQ (reference sequence). The CDR3 contains 15 residues. CDR3 nucleotides: TGTGCCAGCAGCGACGGGACGGGGAGCTCCTACGAGCAGTACTTC. It specifies CASSDGTGSSYEQYF. Filled out from reference TRBV7-9 and TRBJ2-7, the complete variable domain reads DTGVSQNPRHKITKRGQNVTFRCDPISEHNRLYWYRQTLGQGPEFLTYFQNEAQLEKSRLLSDRFSAERPKGSFSTLEIQRTEQGDSAMYLCASSDGTGSSYEQYFGPGTRLTVT.

The rearrangement uses TRBV28 and TRBJ1-2; the D is unclear. The CDR3 contains 14 residues. CDR1 and CDR2 (germline): MDHEN, SYDVKM. The V end was cut by 3 bases, the J end by 8 bases, with 16 bases between. The CDR3 reads CASSLARQRKGYTF. DNA of the CDR3: TGTGCCAGCAGTTTGGCCAGGCAGAGAAAGGGCTACACCTTC.

The V call is TRBV4-2, the J call TRBJ1-3; D gene ambiguous. CDR1 and CDR2 from the germline V gene are LGHNA and YNFKEQ. Deletions cut 2 bases from V and 0 bases from J, with 14 bases between. The CDR3 is 17 residues long. The CDR3 loop reads CASSQRKGATSGNTIYF. DNA of the CDR3: TGTGCCAGCAGCCAAAGAAAGGGCGCAACCTCTGGAAACACCATATATTTT.

The gene calls are TRBV7-2 and TRBJ1-5, with 8 bases fitting TRBD1. V lost 4 bases, J lost 5 bases, and 7 bases stayed unmatched. The germline gives CDR1 SGHTA, CDR2 FQGNSA. The CDR3 sequence is 15 residues long. CDR3 residues: CASSSQGEGDQPQHF. CDR3 sequence (DNA): TGTGCCAGCAGCTCACAGGGGGAGGGGGATCAGCCCCAGCATTTT. Drawing the rest from reference TRBV7-2 and TRBJ1-5, the complete variable domain is GAGVSQSPSNKVTEKGKDVELRCDPISGHTALYWYRQSLGQGLEFLIYFQGNSAPDKSGLPSDRFSAERTGGSVSTLTIQRTQQEDSAVYLCASSSQGEGDQPQHFGDGTRLSIL.

The chain uses TRBV7-9 and TRBJ2-5; 8 bases agree with TRBD2. With 5 bases clipped from V and 5 bases from J, the junction kept 7 bases outside the gene matches. The germline V gene has CDR1 SEHNR and CDR2 FQNEAQ (reference sequence). The CDR3 loop spans 14 amino acids. CDR3 coding DNA: TGTGCCAGCAGCCCCAGCGGGGGCGGGGAGACCCAGTACTTC. Translating it yields CASSPSGGGETQYF.

This rearrangement joins TRBV7-6 to TRBJ2-1, with TRBD1 matching 8 bases. This CDR3 has 14 residues. V gave up 4 bases and J gave up 7 bases; unmatched junction bases: 6. The germline gives CDR1 SGHVS, CDR2 FNYEAQ. The CDR3 DNA reads as TGTGCCAGCAGCTCAGATGACAGGGGAAATGAGCAGTTCTTC. It is translated as CASSSDDRGNEQFF. Together with reference TRBV7-6 and TRBJ2-1, the CDR3 gives the full variable domain: GAGVSQSPRYKVTKRGQDVALRCDPISGHVSLYWYRQALGQGPEFLTYFNYEAQQDKSGLPNDRFSAERPEGSISTLTIQRTEQRDSAMYRCASSSDDRGNEQFFGPGTRLTVL.

The rearrangement links TRBV11-2 to TRBJ2-7; D perhaps matches TRBD2 (6 bases). The CDR3 length is 12 residues. The germline V gene encodes CDR1 SGHAT and CDR2 FQNNGV. V shed 2 bases and J shed 7 bases, with 9 bases lying between them. CDR3 coding DNA: TGTGCCAGCAGCTTACCTCGGGGGGAGCAGTACTTC. Its protein is CASSLPRGEQYF.

The chain is built from TRBV7-8 and TRBJ1-5, with D possibly TRBD1 on 6 matching bases. The CDR3 loop spans 14 amino acids. Germline V lookup: CDR1 SGHVS, CDR2 FQNEAQ. Trimming stripped 4 bases from V and 1 base from J, with 8 bases between. The CDR3 reads CASSSGVSNQPQHF. CDR3 DNA: TGTGCCAGCAGCTCAGGGGTGAGCAATCAGCCCCAGCATTTT.

The V and J genes are TRBV7-2 and TRBJ2-3; 7 nucleotides line up with TRBD2. Trimming cost V 7 bases and J 3 bases; bases outside gene matches: 10. CDR3 length: 15 residues. The germline CDR1 and CDR2 sequences are SGHTA and FQGNSA. This CDR3 reads CASTKLLANTDTQYF. DNA of the CDR3: TGTGCCAGCACCAAGTTACTAGCGAATACAGATACGCAGTATTTT.

The rearrangement links TRBV9 to TRBJ2-5, with TRBD2 matching 11 bases. Germline V gene lookup returns CDR1 SGDLS and CDR2 YYNGEE. The ends lost 6 bases at V and 5 bases at J; junction bases unmatched: 3. The CDR3 covers 13 residues. For the CDR3, the DNA is TGTGCCAGCAACTTAGCGGGAGGGGAGACCCAGTACTTC. This translates into CASNLAGGETQYF. Using reference TRBV9 and TRBJ2-5 for the parts outside the CDR3, the full variable domain is DSGVTQTPKHLITATGQRVTLRCSPRSGDLSVYWYQQSLDQGLQFLIQYYNGEERAKGNILERFSAQQFPDLHSELNLSSLELGDSALYFCASNLAGGETQYFGPGTRLLVL.

This sequence joins TRBV6-6 and TRBJ2-3, with 8 bases lining up with TRBD2. Germline V lookup: CDR1 MNHNY, CDR2 SVGAGI (reference sequence). This CDR3 spans 15 amino acids. The J segment lost 3 bases and the V segment lost 6 bases, leaving 8 bases of the junction unmatched. The DNA for the CDR3 is TGTGCCAGCAGCCCCCCCGGGGGGGTAACAGATACGCAGTATTTT. Amino acid sequence: CASSPPGGVTDTQYF.

The chain carries TRBV4-1 and TRBJ1-1, with unresolved D. Trimming took 1 base from V and 4 from J, leaving 10 bases between them. The CDR3 covers 14 residues. Germline V gives CDR1 MGHRA, CDR2 YSYEKL. This CDR3 reads CASSQVDGSTEAFF. The CDR3 DNA reads as TGCGCCAGCAGCCAAGTTGACGGGAGCACTGAAGCTTTCTTT.